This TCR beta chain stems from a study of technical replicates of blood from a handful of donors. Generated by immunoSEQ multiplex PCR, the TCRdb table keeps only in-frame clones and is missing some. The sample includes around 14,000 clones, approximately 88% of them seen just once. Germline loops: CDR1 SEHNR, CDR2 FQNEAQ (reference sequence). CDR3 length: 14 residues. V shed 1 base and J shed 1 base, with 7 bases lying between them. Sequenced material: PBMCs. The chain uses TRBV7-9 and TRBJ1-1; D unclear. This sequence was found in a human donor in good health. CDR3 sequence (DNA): TGTGCCAGCAGCTTAGTTAGTGGGAACACTGAAGCTTTCTTT. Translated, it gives CASSLVSGNTEAFF.